This entry concerns a single T cell receptor (beta chain). What it recognizes is unknown. The sample originates from a study of siplizumab effects on memory and regulatory T cells. Study-level results: Among mappable alloreactive CD4+ clones, the Treg-derived fraction averaged approximately 70% with siplizumab versus about 25% in controls. Naive T cells were seemingly more diverse than memory cells, and major contributions to the alloresponse seemed to be made by them.

The V end lost 4 bases, the J end lost 4 bases, and 10 bases lay between the germline ends. The length of the CDR3 is 13 residues. Germline CDR1 and CDR2: WNHNN and SYGVQD (reference sequence). Sequencing was performed with immunoSEQ multiplex PCR; in TCRdb, only in-frame clones are kept and a portion is missing. The profile shows about 120,000 clones, about 94% of them singletons. The receptor was isolated from a human donor in good health. V gene TRBV10-1 combines with J gene TRBJ2-5, with D perhaps being TRBD1 or TRBD2 (6 bases each). Input material: non-Treg CD4+ T cells sorted from blood. In DNA, the CDR3 is TGCGCCAGCAGTGTAGGGGGAGGAGAGACCCAGTACTTC. This gives the protein CASSVGGGETQYF.